This T cell receptor beta chain is drawn from a study of vaccination and CD4 T cells after COVID-19. Study summary: Post-COVID draws came a median approximately 100 days after diagnosis (range 35 to 161). The peptides that stimulated the cells were overlapping spike peptides from SARS-CoV-2, HCoV-NL63, HCoV-OC43 and HCoV-229E.

Oncomine TCR Beta short-read sequencing was applied to DNA from cultured CD4+ T cells. Investigators obtained genomic DNA by extraction from cultured CD4+ T cells. A single record per CDR3 protein comes from TCRdb applying MiXCR to the PCR reads. This repertoire shows 8,000 to 9,500 distinct CDR3 sequences, 31% found once; its top ten account for roughly 22%. The CDR3 totals 15 residues. Looked up from germline, CDR1 is SGHTA and CDR2 is FQGNSA. After removal of 5 bases from V and 6 bases from J, the junction contained 8 bases not matched to a gene. Treatment: roughly 11-day PBMC culture with coronavirus spike peptide pools or control peptides (ViraFEST assay). One should note that the unexposed donor's CD4+ T cells were collected before the COVID-19 pandemic (2011-2018). Expansion of antigen-specific T cells with peptide pools by ViraFEST preceded sequencing of TCRs. As for this clonotype: The target antigen is unknown.

The specimen was CD4+ T cells from blood, cultured in vitro. This rearrangement joins TRBV7-2 to TRBJ2-1; 9 nucleotides agree with TRBD1. The TCR sequence derives from a human donor in good health. CDR3 sequence reads: CASSDRDRVGNEQFF. The CDR3 nucleotides read TGTGCCAGCAGCGACCGGGACAGGGTTGGCAATGAGCAGTTCTTC.